This TCR beta chain stems from a study of blood T cell repertoires in COVID-19. TCRdb keeps only in-frame clones here, not all; method: immunoSEQ multiplex PCR. The table records some 300,000 clones, around 91% of them present only once. The CDR3 runs to 14 residues. After removal of 7 bases from V and 0 bases from J, the junction contained 6 bases not matched to a gene. Germline V CDR1 and CDR2: GTSNPN, SVGIG (reference sequence). The V and J genes are TRBV30 and TRBJ1-3, with 7 bases fitting TRBD1. This TCR was sampled from a woman aged 35 to 49 with COVID-19, enrolled during active disease. The sequenced sample consisted of peripheral blood. This CDR3 reads CASSRTGSGNTIYF. The DNA of the CDR3 is TGTGCCTCCTCTCGGACAGGCTCTGGAAACACCATATATTTT.